The clone carrying this TCR beta chain has at least ten counts. The antigen is not known. CDR1 SGHTA and CDR2 FQGNSA come from the germline V gene. The CDR3 runs to 16 residues. V gave up 3 bases and J gave up 5 bases; unmatched junction bases: 11. Library construction for TCR beta used iRepertoire HTBI primers and Arm-PCR of CDR3 regions. TCRdb itself ran the multiplex PCR reads through MiXCR, one entry per CDR3 protein. This sample has over 300,000 distinct CDR3 sequences, with around 20% found just once. This entry is derived from a study of regulatory T cells in long-lasting Graves disease. Study overall: With positive TSH receptor antibodies and over 5 years of antithyroid drugs, Graves' disease was considered persistent.

The time point denotes: persistent/refractory GD, antithyroid drugs over 5 years with positive TRAb. RNA isolated from PBMCs was used to make the TCR library. Study outcomes and limitations: Persistent disease showed a preference for TRBV28, TRBJ1-2 and TRBJ2-5.

The chain uses TRBV7-2 and TRBJ2-5, with 8 bases fitting TRBD2. This specimen was peripheral blood mononuclear cells (PBMCs), taken when the disease was refractory, from a patient treated with antithyroid drugs. The clonotype originates from a female donor with Graves disease. CDR3 sequence: CASSFTGRAGGETQYF. CDR3 nucleotide sequence: TGTGCCAGCAGCTTTACCGGGAGGGCCGGAGGGGAGACCCAGTACTTC.